The rows below give T cell receptor beta chains drawn from one sample of a study of CD8 T cells in ankylosing spondylitis. Via MiXCR, TCRdb re-called the 5' RACE reads, giving one row per CDR3 protein. The table has approximately 520,000 distinct CDR3 sequences, under 5.5% seen once. The sequencing sample was made of blood, either unsorted or a sorted T cell fraction (not recorded which). Receptors were obtained from a male donor with ankylosing spondylitis. Both conserved end residues are part of each CDR3. The D gene is left open where the match is weak. Only part of the rows carry a size: once, few, many, or a class if the clone is expanded.

>many|-|TRBJ1-1|TRBV5-1
CASSLEGTMNTEAFF
TGCGCCAGCAGCTTGGAAGGGACGATGAACACTGAAGCTTTCTTT
>many|-|TRBJ2-7|TRBV7-9
CASSFGLEQYF
TGTGCCAGCAGCTTCGGGCTCGAGCAGTACTTC
>many|-|TRBJ1-1|TRBV6-5
CASSKPGGEAFF
TGTGCCAGCAGTAAACCGGGGGGGGAAGCTTTCTTT
>many|-|TRBJ1-5|TRBV12-3/TRBV12-4
CASSFGDSNQPQHF
TGTGCCAGCAGTTTCGGGGATAGCAATCAGCCCCAGCATTTT
>many|TRBD2|TRBJ2-1|TRBV11-2
CASSPRAGGDNEQFF
TGTGCCAGCAGCCCGCGGGCGGGGGGAGACAATGAGCAGTTCTTC
>many|-|TRBJ2-7|TRBV20-1
CSARDLGQGEQYF
TGCAGTGCTAGAGATCTAGGCCAGGGCGAGCAGTACTTC
>many|-|TRBJ1-4|TRBV6-6
CASSPTANEKLFF
TGTGCCAGCAGTCCAACAGCTAATGAAAAACTGTTTTTT
>many|-|TRBJ1-2|TRBV4-2
CASSQVQDQRGYTF
TGTGCCAGCAGCCAAGTCCAGGACCAACGGGGCTACACCTTC
>many|-|TRBJ2-7|TRBV7-8
CASSIVRDSYEQYF
TGTGCCAGCAGCATAGTCCGGGATTCCTACGAGCAGTACTTC
>many|-|TRBJ2-7|TRBV6-2/TRBV6-3
CASGWDGYEQYF
TGTGCCAGCGGATGGGACGGCTACGAGCAGTACTTC
>many|-|TRBJ2-2|TRBV12-3/TRBV12-4
CASSARELFF
TGTGCCTCCTCGGCGCGGGAGCTGTTTTTT
>many|TRBD2|TRBJ2-7|TRBV29-1
CSVDIASSGPYEQYF
TGCAGCGTTGATATAGCGTCTAGCGGGCCCTACGAGCAGTACTTC
>many|TRBD1|TRBJ2-1|TRBV29-1
CSVQRGQGVNEQFF
TGCAGCGTTCAAAGGGGCCAGGGGGTCAATGAGCAGTTCTTC
>few|-|TRBJ2-7|TRBV20-1
CSARPLGNSYEQYF
TGCAGTGCTAGACCGCTCGGGAACTCCTACGAGCAGTACTTC
>many|-|TRBJ2-7|TRBV5-1
CASSLEDSYEQYF
TGCGCCAGCAGCCTGGAGGATTCCTACGAGCAGTACTTC
>few|-|TRBJ1-1|TRBV7-2
CASSRGWESGAFF
TGTGCCAGCAGCCGAGGGTGGGAATCAGGGGCTTTCTTT
>many|-|TRBJ2-1|TRBV20-1
CSAMSLVSAGFYNEQFF
TGCAGTGCTATGAGTTTGGTCTCGGCGGGATTCTACAATGAGCAGTTCTTC
>once|TRBD1|TRBJ2-3|TRBV12-3/TRBV12-4
CASTPFRDRSTDTQYF
TGTGCCAGCACCCCCTTCCGGGACAGGAGCACAGATACGCAGTATTTT
>many|TRBD1|TRBJ1-1|TRBV10-3
CAISRDRGTEAFF
TGTGCCATTTCCCGGGACAGGGGAACTGAAGCTTTCTTT
>many|-|TRBJ1-2|TRBV25-1
CASSDSRGDYGYTF
TGTGCCAGCAGTGACTCGAGGGGGGACTATGGCTACACCTTC
>-|-|TRBJ2-7|TRBV5-1
CASSFYSAAYEQYF
TGCGCCAGCAGCTTTTATTCGGCAGCCTACGAGCAGTACTTC
>many|-|TRBJ1-4|TRBV6-5
CASSWTGAGEKLFF
TGTGCCAGCAGTTGGACGGGGGCGGGTGAAAAACTGTTTTTT
>many|-|TRBJ1-2|TRBV5-6
CASSEGLDNYGYTF
TGTGCCAGCAGCGAAGGACTGGATAACTATGGCTACACCTTC
>many|-|TRBJ2-7|TRBV9
CASSLSRDGTYEQYF
TGTGCCAGCAGCTTAAGCCGGGACGGGACCTACGAGCAGTACTTC
>few|TRBD1|TRBJ2-1|TRBV19
CASGQVAYNEQFF
TGTGCCAGTGGACAGGTGGCCTACAATGAGCAGTTCTTC
>many|-|TRBJ1-1|TRBV7-2
CASSFSKGTEAFF
TGTGCCAGCAGTTTTAGTAAGGGTACTGAAGCTTTCTTT
>few|-|TRBJ2-6|TRBV6-1
CASRFRSGANVLTF
TGTGCCAGCAGATTTAGGTCCGGGGCCAACGTCCTGACTTTC
>-|-|TRBJ2-1|TRBV20-1
CSPSTRGNEQFF
TGCAGTCCTTCGACCCGGGGCAATGAGCAGTTCTTC
>many|-|TRBJ2-5|TRBV12-3/TRBV12-4
CASSLGPGRPVKETQYF
TGTGCCAGCAGTTTAGGGCCGGGGCGACCAGTTAAAGAGACCCAGTACTTC
>many|TRBD1|TRBJ1-2|TRBV7-2
CASSRGTGKNGYTF
TGTGCCAGCAGCCGTGGGACAGGGAAAAATGGCTACACCTTC
>many|-|TRBJ1-1|TRBV7-2
CASSLFPHWNTEAFF
TGTGCCAGCAGCTTGTTCCCCCATTGGAACACTGAAGCTTTCTTT
>many|TRBD1|TRBJ2-7|TRBV5-1
CASRGQGAGEQYF
TGCGCCAGCAGGGGACAGGGGGCTGGGGAGCAGTACTTC
>few|-|TRBJ1-2|TRBV5-1
CASSLAIGRVREANYGYTF
TGCGCCAGCAGCTTGGCAATAGGCCGGGTCAGGGAAGCTAACTATGGCTACACCTTC
>-|-|TRBJ2-6|TRBV7-5
CSSVPAGHRRISGANVLTF
TGTAGTTCTGTGCCTGCTGGACACAGGAGAATCTCTGGGGCCAACGTCCTGACTTTC
>-|-|TRBJ2-6|TRBV7-9
CASSVAVSGANVLTF
TGTGCCAGCAGCGTGGCAGTCTCTGGGGCCAACGTCCTGACTTTC
>many|-|TRBJ2-5|TRBV27
CASSLRGAYQETQYF
TGTGCCAGCAGTCTGCGGGGAGCATATCAAGAGACCCAGTACTTC
>few|TRBD1|TRBJ2-1|TRBV6-4
CASSESTGPYEQFF
TGTGCCAGCAGTGAATCGACAGGGCCCTATGAGCAGTTCTTC